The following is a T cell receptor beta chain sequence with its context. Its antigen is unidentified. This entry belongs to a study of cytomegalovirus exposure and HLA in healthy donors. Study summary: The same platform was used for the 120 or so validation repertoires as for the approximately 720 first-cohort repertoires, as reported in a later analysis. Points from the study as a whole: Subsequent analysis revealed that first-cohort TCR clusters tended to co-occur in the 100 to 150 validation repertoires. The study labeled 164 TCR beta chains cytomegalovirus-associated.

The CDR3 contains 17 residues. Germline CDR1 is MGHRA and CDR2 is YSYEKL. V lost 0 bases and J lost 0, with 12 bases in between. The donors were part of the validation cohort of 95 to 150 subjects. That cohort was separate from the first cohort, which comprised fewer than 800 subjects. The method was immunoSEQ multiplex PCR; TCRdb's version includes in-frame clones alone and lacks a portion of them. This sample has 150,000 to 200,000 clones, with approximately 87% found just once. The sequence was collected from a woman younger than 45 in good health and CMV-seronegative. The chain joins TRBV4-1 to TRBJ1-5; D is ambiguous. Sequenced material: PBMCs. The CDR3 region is CASSQEAFVPSNQPQHF. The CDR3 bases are TGCGCCAGCAGCCAAGAAGCGTTCGTCCCTAGCAATCAGCCCCAGCATTTT.